The rows below give T cell receptor beta chains drawn from one sample of a study of blood T cells in healthy people across ages. MiXCR, run by TCRdb on the 5' RACE reads, gives a single entry per CDR3 protein. Of approximately 1,000,000 distinct CDR3 sequences listed, under 55% were seen once; the top ten hold around 18%. The source material was blood. These receptor sequences come from a woman aged 55-70 years in good health. Each CDR3 is given with its conserved first and last residue. D genes are given only for firm matches. Size values are once, few and many counts, or a class for expanded clones, and some rows have none.

V,size,D,J,CDR3,DNA
TRBV15,NA,NA,TRBJ2-3,CATSRDSPRLADTDTQYF,TGTGCCACCAGCAGAGATAGTCCCCGGTTAGCGGACACAGATACGCAGTATTTT
TRBV11-2,NA,TRBD1,TRBJ2-1,CASSAWTGLPENNEQFF,TGTGCCAGCAGCGCCTGGACAGGGCTACCCGAAAACAATGAGCAGTTCTTC
TRBV6-4,NA,TRBD2,TRBJ2-3,CASSPTSGGPDTQYF,TGTGCCAGCAGTCCGACTAGCGGAGGCCCAGATACGCAGTATTTT
TRBV7-2,few,NA,TRBJ2-1,CASSLVGTSSYNEQFF,TGTGCCAGCAGCTTAGTCGGGACATCCTCCTACAATGAGCAGTTCTTC
TRBV5-5,few,NA,TRBJ1-2,CASSLSGSPYYGYTF,TGTGCCAGCAGCTTGTCGGGTAGCCCCTACTATGGCTACACCTTC
TRBV4-1,NA,TRBD1,TRBJ1-5,CASSQETGSFSQPQHF,TGCGCCAGCAGCCAAGAGACAGGGTCTTTCTCTCAGCCCCAGCATTTT
TRBV7-8,NA,NA,TRBJ2-3,CASSLVSTDTRYF,TGTGCCAGCAGCTTAGTGAGCACAGATACGCGGTATTTT
TRBV20-1,NA,NA,TRBJ2-1,CSAQGRSYNEQFF,TGCAGTGCACAGGGACGGTCCTACAATGAGCAGTTCTTC
TRBV20-1,few,TRBD1,TRBJ2-1,CSALPGTGSDEQFF,TGCAGTGCTTTACCCGGGACAGGGTCCGATGAGCAGTTCTTC
TRBV5-1,NA,TRBD1,TRBJ2-1,CASTGTGGAYNEQFF,TGCGCCAGCACGGGGACAGGGGGAGCCTACAATGAGCAGTTCTTC
TRBV6-6,few,NA,TRBJ2-5,CASSYGGEQETQYF,TGTGCCAGCAGTTACGGAGGGGAGCAAGAGACCCAGTACTTC
TRBV20-1,NA,TRBD1,TRBJ1-5,CSASPGGQGDQPQHF,TGCAGTGCTAGTCCAGGGGGACAGGGGGATCAGCCCCAGCATTTT
TRBV5-1,few,NA,TRBJ2-3,CASKTPTEDTQYF,TGCGCCAGCAAAACCCCCACAGAAGATACGCAGTATTTT
TRBV4-2,NA,TRBD2,TRBJ2-1,CASSQERPALAGHNEQFF,TGTGCCAGCAGCCAAGAGCGGCCGGCACTAGCGGGACACAATGAGCAGTTCTTC
TRBV6-1,NA,TRBD1,TRBJ2-7,CASRAPGQAAYEQYF,TGTGCCAGCAGAGCCCCGGGACAGGCCGCCTACGAGCAGTACTTC
TRBV7-9,NA,NA,TRBJ1-4,CASSLGLGQIEKLFF,TGTGCCAGCAGCTTAGGCCTTGGACAGATTGAAAAACTGTTTTTT